Below, 8 T cell receptor beta chains from the same sample are listed, as sequenced in a study of blood T cell repertoires in COVID-19. Repertoires were generated with immunoSEQ multiplex PCR, while TCRdb's copy carries only in-frame clones and drops some. Here the sample spans roughly 76,000 clones, roughly 87% being singletons. The sample was peripheral blood. The receptors come from a woman aged 80 or over with active or convalescent COVID-19.

This rearrangement joins TRBV7-9 to TRBJ1-2; D possibly corresponds to TRBD1 (6 bases). In germline, CDR1 is SEHNR, CDR2 FQNEAQ (reference sequence). The V gene lost 6 bases and the J gene lost 7 bases, with 15 bases spanning the gap. The CDR3 has 13 residues. The CDR3 protein is CASSATGLPGYTF. CDR3 sequence (DNA): TGTGCCAGCAGTGCCACAGGGCTCCCTGGCTACACCTTC. Drawing the rest from reference TRBV7-9 and TRBJ1-2, the complete variable domain is DTGVSQNPRHKITKRGQNVTFRCDPISEHNRLYWYRQTLGQGPEFLTYFQNEAQLEKSRLLSDRFSAERPKGSFSTLEIQRTEQGDSAMYLCASSATGLPGYTFGSGTRLTVV.

The chain joins TRBV29-1 to TRBJ2-1; D unresolved. The germline CDR1 and CDR2 sequences are SQVTM and ANQGSEA. Trimming removed 8 bases from V and 0 bases from J, with 23 bases in between. CDR3 length: 17 amino acids. The CDR3 sequence: CSQHTAALDRSYNEQFF. CDR3 DNA: TGCAGCCAGCATACCGCCGCCCTAGACCGCTCCTACAATGAGCAGTTCTTC.

The V gene is TRBV5-4, the J gene TRBJ2-3; 7 nucleotides match TRBD1. Germline CDR1 SGHNT, CDR2 YYREEE (reference sequence). The trim removed 7 bases at V and 4 bases at J, leaving 6 bases unmatched. The CDR3 is 13 amino acids. The DNA of the CDR3 is TGTGCCAGCCTCACCCAGGGGGCAGATACGCAGTATTTT. It is translated as CASLTQGADTQYF.

CDR3 residues: CASSEVGGTGRMNTEAFF. CDR3 coding DNA: TGTGCCAGCAGTGAAGTGGGCGGGACGGGGCGCATGAACACTGAAGCTTTCTTT. This chain links TRBV6-1 with TRBJ1-1, with a possible D match to TRBD1 (5 bases). V was shortened by 1 base and J by 0 bases, with 18 bases between the two germline ends. CDR1 and CDR2 from the germline V gene are MNHNS and SASEGT. The CDR3 runs to 18 residues.

V gene TRBV19 combines with J gene TRBJ1-2; D gene uncertain. CDR3 length equals 14 residues. Germline CDR1 LNHDA, CDR2 SQIVND (reference sequence). With 1 base removed from V and 2 bases from J, the gap between germline ends came to 8 bases. CDR3 loop: CASSIVSQNYGYTF. Here the CDR3 DNA reads TGTGCCAGTAGTATAGTATCACAGAACTATGGCTACACCTTC.

V and J are TRBV7-2 and TRBJ1-3; maybe TRBD1 (6 bases). CDR1 is SGHTA and CDR2 is FQGNSA in the germline V gene. V dropped 8 bases and J dropped 0 bases, with 11 bases sitting between them. The CDR3 spans 14 residues. The CDR3 loop reads CASSGTHSGNTIYF. CDR3 in DNA: TGTGCCAGCTCTGGGACACACTCTGGAAACACCATATATTTT.

In its sample, this clone was seen once. The chain employs TRBV5-4 and TRBJ1-1, with a weak D call TRBD1 (6 bases). Germline V lookup: CDR1 SGHNT, CDR2 YYREEE (reference sequence). V lost 4 bases and J 7 bases, leaving 17 bases between the germline ends. The CDR3 is 14 residues long. The CDR3 sequence is CASSPTGYDGEAFF. DNA of the CDR3: TGTGCCAGCAGCCCGACAGGTTATGACGGTGAAGCTTTCTTT.

This clone has just one count. This rearrangement joins TRBV7-9 to TRBJ1-2; 8 nucleotides match TRBD1. After removal of 5 bases from V and 2 bases from J, the junction contained 7 bases not matched to a gene. The V gene's germline CDR1 is SEHNR and CDR2 FQNEAQ (reference sequence). The CDR3 is made up of 15 amino acids. This CDR3 reads CASSPRQGKNYGYTF. DNA for the CDR3: TGTGCCAGCAGCCCCCGACAGGGGAAGAACTATGGCTACACCTTC.